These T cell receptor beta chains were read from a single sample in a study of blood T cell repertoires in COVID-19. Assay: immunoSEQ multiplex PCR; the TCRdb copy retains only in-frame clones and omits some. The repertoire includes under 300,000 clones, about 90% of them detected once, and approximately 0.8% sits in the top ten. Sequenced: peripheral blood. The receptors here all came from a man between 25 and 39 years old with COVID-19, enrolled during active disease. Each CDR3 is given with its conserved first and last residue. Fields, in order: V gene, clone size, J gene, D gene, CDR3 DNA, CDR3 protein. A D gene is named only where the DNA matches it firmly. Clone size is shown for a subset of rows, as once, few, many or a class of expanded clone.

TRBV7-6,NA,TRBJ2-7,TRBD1,TGTGCCAGCAGCTTAGCGTCCGGGACAGGGATTTCCTACGAGCAGTACTTC,CASSLASGTGISYEQYF
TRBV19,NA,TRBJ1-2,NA,TGTGCCACCCAGGGACTGGCGATTAGCGGCTACACCTTC,CATQGLAISGYTF
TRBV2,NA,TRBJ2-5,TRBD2,TGTGCCAGCAGTGAACGGGCTAGCGGGGGGCTCACCCAAGAGACCCAGTACTTC,CASSERASGGLTQETQYF
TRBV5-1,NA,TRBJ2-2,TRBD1,TGCGCCAGCAGCTCAACAGGGGACACCGGGGAGCTGTTTTTT,CASSSTGDTGELFF
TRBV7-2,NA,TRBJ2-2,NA,TGTGCCCCCCGACTAGACAACACCGGGGAGCTGTTTTTT,CAPRLDNTGELFF
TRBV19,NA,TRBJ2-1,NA,TGTGCCAGTAGTATATCCGTTGATGAGCAGTTCTTC,CASSISVDEQFF
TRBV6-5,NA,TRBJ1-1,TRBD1,TGTGCCAGCAGTTCAAGACAGGGAATGAACACTGAAGCTTTCTTT,CASSSRQGMNTEAFF
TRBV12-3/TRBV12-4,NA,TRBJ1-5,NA,TGTGCCAGCAGTTTAACATTCCAGCCCCAGCATTTT,CASSLTFQPQHF
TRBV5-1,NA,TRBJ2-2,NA,TGCGCCAGCAGCTTGGGGGAGAGGAGCACCGGGGAGCTGTTTTTT,CASSLGERSTGELFF
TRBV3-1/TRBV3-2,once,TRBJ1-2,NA,TGTGCCAGCAGCCAAGGTGCAGGGTGGAACTATGGCTACACCTTC,CASSQGAGWNYGYTF
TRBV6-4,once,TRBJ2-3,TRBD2,TGTGCCAGCAGTGACTCGGGAGGGGGCACAGATACGCAGTATTTT,CASSDSGGGTDTQYF
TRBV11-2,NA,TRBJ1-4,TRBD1,TGTGCCAGCAGCCCATCGGGCAGGGGGTATGGTGAAAAACTGTTTTTT,CASSPSGRGYGEKLFF
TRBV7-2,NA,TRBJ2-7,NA,TGTGCCAGCAGCTCCTCGACTAGGGGCTACGAGCAGTACTTC,CASSSSTRGYEQYF
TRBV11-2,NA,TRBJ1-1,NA,TGTGCCAGCAGCACCAGGGCCGGGGAGGTCATGAACACTGAAGCTTTCTTT,CASSTRAGEVMNTEAFF
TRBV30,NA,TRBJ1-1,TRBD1,TGTGCCTGGAGTCCATTGACAGGGATGAACACTGAAGCTTTCTTT,CAWSPLTGMNTEAFF
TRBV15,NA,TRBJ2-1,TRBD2,TGTGCCACCAGCAGAGAGTCTAGCGGGGGGGCCCCTTACAATGAGCAGTTCTTC,CATSRESSGGAPYNEQFF
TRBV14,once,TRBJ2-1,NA,TGTGCCAGCAGCCGGAGTAGCGGAAACAATGAGCAGTTCTTC,CASSRSSGNNEQFF
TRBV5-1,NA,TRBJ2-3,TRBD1,TGCGCCAGCAGCCCGGGACAGGGCACAGATACGCAGTATTTT,CASSPGQGTDTQYF
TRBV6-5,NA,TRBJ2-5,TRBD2,TGTGCCAGCAGGAAAGCGGGGGGGTACCAAGAGACCCAGTACTTC,CASRKAGGYQETQYF
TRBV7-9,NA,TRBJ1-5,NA,TGTGCCAGCAGCTTCGCGGGGCTTGATCAGCCCCAGCATTTT,CASSFAGLDQPQHF
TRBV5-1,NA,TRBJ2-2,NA,TGCGCCAGCAGCTTGGGCAGGGTGAACACCGGGGAGCTGTTTTTT,CASSLGRVNTGELFF
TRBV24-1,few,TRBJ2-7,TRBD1,TGTGCCACCAGTGACACCACAGGGGGCGTCCCCTACGAGCAGTACTTC,CATSDTTGGVPYEQYF
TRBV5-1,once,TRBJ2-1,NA,TGCGCCAGCAGCTTTGTATCAGGGGCGAATGAGCAGTTCTTC,CASSFVSGANEQFF
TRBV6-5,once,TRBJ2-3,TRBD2,TGTGCCAGCAGTTACTTCGCGGGGGAAACCCCAGATACGCAGTATTTT,CASSYFAGETPDTQYF
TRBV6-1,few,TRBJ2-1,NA,TGTGCCAGCAGTGAAATGAGGGGGGGAATGGGATTCTTC,CASSEMRGGMGFF
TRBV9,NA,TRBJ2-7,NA,TGTGCCAGCAGCGTAGCTTCAACATCCTACGAGCAGTACTTC,CASSVASTSYEQYF
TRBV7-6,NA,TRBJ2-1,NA,TGTGCCAGCAGCTTAGTCCGGGGAGACTACAGCTCCTACAATGAGCAGTTCTTC,CASSLVRGDYSSYNEQFF
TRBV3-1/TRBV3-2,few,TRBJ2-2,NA,TGTGCCAGCAGCCAAGGGTGGGCCGGGGCGAACACCGGGGAGCTGTTTTTT,CASSQGWAGANTGELFF
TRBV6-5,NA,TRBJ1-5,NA,TGTGCCGCGGGACTCAACAATCAGCCCCAGCATTTT,CAAGLNNQPQHF
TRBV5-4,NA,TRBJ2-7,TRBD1,TGTGCCAGCAGCGAGGGACAGGATCAATCCTACGAGCAGTACTTC,CASSEGQDQSYEQYF
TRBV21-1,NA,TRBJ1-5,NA,TGTGCCAGCAGCAAAGATGGAGGGAATTTATACAATCAGCCCCAGCATTTT,CASSKDGGNLYNQPQHF
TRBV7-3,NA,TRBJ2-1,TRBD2,TGTGCCAGCAGCTTAACGCGGACTAGCGGGGGATACAATGAGCAGTTCTTC,CASSLTRTSGGYNEQFF
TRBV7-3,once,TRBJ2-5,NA,TGTGCCAGCAGCTTAAGGGCGAAAGAGACCCAGTACTTC,CASSLRAKETQYF
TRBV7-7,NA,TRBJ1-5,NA,TGTGCCAGCAGCTTAGGGCTCGATCAGCCCCAGCATTTT,CASSLGLDQPQHF
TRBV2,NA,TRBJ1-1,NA,TGTGCCAGCAGCCCCCGAGGTGGGGAGGGCGGGAACACTGAAGCTTTCTTT,CASSPRGGEGGNTEAFF
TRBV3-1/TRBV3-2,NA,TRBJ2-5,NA,TGTGCCAGCAGCGTACTCGGGACTCAAGAGACCCAGTACTTC,CASSVLGTQETQYF
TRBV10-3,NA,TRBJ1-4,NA,TGTGCCATCAGTGAGTCCCAGGCAGGGGTGCGTACTAATGAAAAACTGTTTTTT,CAISESQAGVRTNEKLFF
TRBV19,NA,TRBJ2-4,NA,TGTGCCAGTAGTATAGCCGGGGTCAAAAACATTCAGTACTTC,CASSIAGVKNIQYF
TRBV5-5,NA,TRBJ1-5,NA,TGTGCCAGCAGCTTGGAAGGGGCCGGACGGGCCCAGCATTTT,CASSLEGAGRAQHF
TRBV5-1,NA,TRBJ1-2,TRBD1,TGCGCCAGCAGCTCCCGCGGACAGGGAGGGATGTCCGACTATGGCTACACCTTC,CASSSRGQGGMSDYGYTF
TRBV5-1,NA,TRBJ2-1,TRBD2,TGCGCCAGCAGCTTTGGCCTCGCGGGGGGGCCGGGGAATGAGCAGTTCTTC,CASSFGLAGGPGNEQFF
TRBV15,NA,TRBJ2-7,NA,TGTGCCACCAGTGGGCCCGACAGGTTGAGCTCCTACGAGCAGTACTTC,CATSGPDRLSSYEQYF